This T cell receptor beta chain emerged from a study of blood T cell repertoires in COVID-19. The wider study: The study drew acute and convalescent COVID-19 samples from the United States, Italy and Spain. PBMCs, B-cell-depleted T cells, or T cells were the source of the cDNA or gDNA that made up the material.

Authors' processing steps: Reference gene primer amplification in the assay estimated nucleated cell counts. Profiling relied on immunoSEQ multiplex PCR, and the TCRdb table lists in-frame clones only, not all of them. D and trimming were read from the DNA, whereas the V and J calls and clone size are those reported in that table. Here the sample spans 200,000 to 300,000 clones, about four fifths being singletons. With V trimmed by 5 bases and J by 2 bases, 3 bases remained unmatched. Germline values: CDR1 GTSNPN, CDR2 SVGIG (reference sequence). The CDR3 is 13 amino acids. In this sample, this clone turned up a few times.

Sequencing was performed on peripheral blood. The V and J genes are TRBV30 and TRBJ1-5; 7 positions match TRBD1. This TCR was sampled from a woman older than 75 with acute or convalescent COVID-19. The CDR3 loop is CAWEQGGNQPQHF. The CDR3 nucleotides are TGTGCCTGGGAGCAGGGGGGCAATCAGCCCCAGCATTTT.